This is a list of T cell receptor beta chains from one sample in a study of response to subunit inactivated influenza vaccine. A single record per CDR3 protein comes from TCRdb applying MiXCR to the RT-PCR reads. The data show roughly 520,000 distinct CDR3 sequences, with roughly 27% seen just once and 1.5% to 2% held by the top ten. The material was CD4+ T cells sorted from PBMCs, obtained more than 4 days after vaccination. These TCRs come from a man aged 50 or older who received an inactivated influenza vaccine. The CDR3 runs from the conserved cysteine through the conserved F or W. The D gene is left open where the match is weak. Size values are once, few and many counts, or a class for expanded clones, and some rows have none.

>.|TRBV24-1|TRBJ2-1|TRBD1
TGTGCCACCAGTGATCTCCTCCCAGGACAGGGCTATGAGCAGTTCTTC
CATSDLLPGQGYEQFF
>few|TRBV7-2|TRBJ2-3|TRBD2
TGTGCCAGCAGCTTAGTGGCGGGAGGACGCACGCAGTATTTT
CASSLVAGGRTQYF
>.|TRBV20-1|TRBJ1-1|.
TGCAGTACTCGTATAGGACCGGTGAACACTGAAGCTTTCTTT
CSTRIGPVNTEAFF
>.|TRBV6-1|TRBJ1-5|TRBD1
TGTGCCAGCAGTGAGATCGGGGGACAGGGTAACAATCAGCCCCAGCATTTT
CASSEIGGQGNNQPQHF
>few|TRBV12-3/TRBV12-4|TRBJ2-1|.
TGTGCCAGCAGTTTTCAGAGTAGCGGTGCCGCATACAATGAGCAGTTCTTC
CASSFQSSGAAYNEQFF
>.|TRBV6-1|TRBJ2-1|TRBD2
TGTGCCAGCACCCAGGGCGGGGGTTTGGGCAATGAGCAGTTCTTC
CASTQGGGLGNEQFF
>.|TRBV3-1|TRBJ2-1|TRBD2
TGTGCCAGCAGCCCCGGGACTAGCGGGAGATACAATGAGCAGTTCTTC
CASSPGTSGRYNEQFF
>.|TRBV29-1|TRBJ2-1|TRBD2
TGCAGCGTCCGGCTAGCGGGCGGCCCATACAATGAGCAGTTCTTC
CSVRLAGGPYNEQFF
>few|TRBV5-8|TRBJ1-2|.
TGTGCCAGCAGCTACCCTTCGGGCTACACCTTC
CASSYPSGYTF
>.|TRBV27|TRBJ1-4|.
TGTGCCAGCAGGCAGCAGAATGAAAAACTGTTTTTT
CASRQQNEKLFF
>.|TRBV9|TRBJ2-7|TRBD2
TGTGCCAGCAGCGCGGACTCCGGGACTAGCGGGAGGTTGCAGTACTTC
CASSADSGTSGRLQYF
>few|TRBV12-3/TRBV12-4|TRBJ2-5|.
TGTGCCAGCAGCGACCGCAACCACCAAGAGACCCAGTACTTC
CASSDRNHQETQYF
>.|TRBV7-2|TRBJ2-5|TRBD1
TGTGCCAGCAGCCCGCGGACAGGGGTGGGACAAGAGACCCAGTACTTC
CASSPRTGVGQETQYF
>few|TRBV28|TRBJ2-3|TRBD2
TGTGCCAGCAGTTCCCTATTGACTAGCGGGGACACAGATACGCAGTATTTT
CASSSLLTSGDTDTQYF
>few|TRBV6-6|TRBJ2-1|.
TGTGCCAGCAGTTACTTCGCGGGCGAGCAGTTCTTC
CASSYFAGEQFF
>.|TRBV6-5|TRBJ1-2|.
TGTGCCAGCAGTTATGGGGTTACGGGGATGACTAACTATGGCTACACCTTC
CASSYGVTGMTNYGYTF
>many|TRBV12-3/TRBV12-4|TRBJ1-1|.
TGTGCCAGCAGCCTAATGAACACTGAAGCTTTCTTT
CASSLMNTEAFF